The clone carrying this T cell receptor beta chain has just a few counts. These data are taken from a study of human T cells and chemical hapten exposure. TCRdb reprocessed the RACE reads with MiXCR, giving one entry per CDR3 protein. Counted here are approximately 82,000 distinct CDR3 sequences, approximately 10% occurring once; the ten biggest clones make up 2% to 2.5%. Time point reported: patch test 1, 2 weeks after DPC sensitization. Treatment meaning: therapeutic diphenylcyclopropenone sensitization with weekly scalp DPC. The CDR3 spans 14 residues. Trimming left V 3 bases short and J 3 bases short, with 9 bases between. From germline, CDR1 is LGHNA and CDR2 YSLEER.

This receptor was identified in a man in his forties or fifties with alopecia areata. Some clones in this sample may be carry-over from other donors' samples. The specimen comprised whole blood, sampled in connection with sensitization to the hapten diphenylcyclopropenone (DPC). The chain employs TRBV4-3 and TRBJ2-1, with D perhaps given as TRBD1 or TRBD2 (5 bases each). As DNA, the CDR3 is TGCGCCAGCAGCCACGAGGGGAGCTACAATGAGCAGTTCTTC. This gives the protein CASSHEGSYNEQFF.